These 17 T cell receptor beta chains share one sample of origin, sequenced in a study of blood T cell repertoires in COVID-19. Method: immunoSEQ multiplex PCR; TCRdb's copy keeps in-frame clones and lacks some. The table lists 75,000 to 90,000 clones, 85% to 90% of them singletons. Material for sequencing was peripheral blood. Receptors were obtained from a man at least 80 years old with active or convalescent COVID-19.

This clone has just a few counts. This chain links TRBV24-1 with TRBJ2-5; D is unclear. V lost 5 bases and J 7 bases, leaving 10 bases between the germline ends. CDR1 is KGHDR, CDR2 SFDVKD, per germline. This CDR3 is 12 amino acids long. CDR3 DNA sequence: TGTGCCACCAGTGGCAACACGGGGACCCAGTACTTC. Protein sequence: CATSGNTGTQYF.

This chain links TRBV12-3 or TRBV12-4 with TRBJ1-1; D not resolved. This CDR3 is built from 11 residues. Trimming removed 7 bases at V and 4 bases at J, with 7 bases between. In nucleotides, the CDR3 is TGTGCCAGCACCCTACTCACTGAAGCTTTCTTT. The encoded protein is CASTLLTEAFF.

Note on this clone: The same CDR3 arises from other DNA sequences in this sample as well. The genes are TRBV6-5 and TRBJ1-1, with TRBD1 matching 10 bases. Germline V lookup: CDR1 MNHEY, CDR2 SVGAGI. The CDR3 runs 14 residues. The trim removed 5 bases at V and 5 bases at J, leaving 5 bases unmatched. The CDR3: CASSKRTGGTEAFF. The CDR3 DNA reads TGTGCCAGCAGTAAGAGGACAGGGGGAACTGAAGCTTTCTTT.

The CDR3 region has the DNA TGTGCCAGCAGCGCTGGTGGCGGGGGGGCCAATGAGCAGTTCTTC. Residues: CASSAGGGGANEQFF. The chain joins TRBV9 to TRBJ2-1; 9 nucleotides match TRBD2. Losses at the gene ends were 3 bases for V and 6 bases for J; bases not matched to a gene: 7. The CDR3 is 15 residues long. Germline assignment: CDR1 SGDLS and CDR2 YYNGEE.

This clone was counted once. The chain has TRBV10-1 and TRBJ2-7, with 7 nucleotides matching TRBD1. The germline CDR1 and CDR2 sequences are WNHNN and SYGVQD (reference sequence). This CDR3 has 8 residues. The CDR3 DNA sequence: TGCGCGGGGACAGCTAAGTACGTC. It codes for CAGTAKYV.

The chain recombines TRBV19 with TRBJ2-5; D unclear. Trimming stripped 0 bases from V and 3 bases from J, with 5 bases between. The germline gives CDR1 LNHDA, CDR2 SQIVND (reference sequence). This CDR3 contains 13 residues. CDR3 in DNA: TGTGCCAGTAGTATAGATTTAGAAGAGACCCAGTACTTC. Amino acid sequence: CASSIDLEETQYF.

The chain carries TRBV28 and TRBJ2-5; D may be TRBD2 (7 bases). This CDR3 comprises 15 residues. Germline V gives CDR1 MDHEN, CDR2 SYDVKM. Trimming cost V 6 bases and J 7 bases, with 21 bases left between them. In DNA, the CDR3 is TGTGCCAGCAGCCCTAGGGGGGGCCTCAGGGGGACCCAGTACTTC. This gives the protein CASSPRGGLRGTQYF.

The gene calls are TRBV28 and TRBJ1-5; maybe TRBD1 (5 bases). This CDR3 is 14 amino acids long. The V gene lost 7 bases and the J gene lost 2 bases, with 12 bases spanning the gap. Germline CDR1 is MDHEN and CDR2 is SYDVKM. The CDR3 DNA follows: TGTGCCAGCACCACGGGGGGGGGCAATCAGCCCCAGCATTTT. Residues: CASTTGGGNQPQHF.

CDR3 amino acids: CASASPAGNTIYF. As DNA, the CDR3 is TGTGCCAGCGCCTCCCCGGCTGGAAACACCATATATTTT. This chain joins TRBV28 and TRBJ1-3; D gene unclear. Looked up from germline, CDR1 is MDHEN and CDR2 is SYDVKM. The V gene lost 8 bases and the J gene lost 2 bases, with 10 bases spanning the gap. This CDR3 is 13 amino acids long.

V gene TRBV6-1 combines with J gene TRBJ1-4; D gene ambiguous. Germline V lookup: CDR1 MNHNS, CDR2 SASEGT. The CDR3 spans 14 residues. Trimming removed 0 bases at V and 11 bases at J, with 13 bases between. The CDR3 is CASSEAPGSGKLFF. The DNA of the CDR3 is TGTGCCAGCAGTGAAGCGCCCGGCAGCGGGAAACTGTTTTTT.

This sequence joins TRBV5-1 and TRBJ2-2; D is possibly TRBD2 (5 bases). This CDR3 has 16 residues. Trimming pared 3 bases from V and 2 bases from J, leaving 14 bases between. CDR1 is SGHRS and CDR2 is YFSETQ in the germline V gene. As DNA, the CDR3 is TGCGCCAGCAGCTACGACTATAACCAAAACACCGGGGAGCTGTTTTTT. It yields the protein CASSYDYNQNTGELFF.

This clone was observed a handful of times. The chain links TRBV5-1 to TRBJ1-4; 10 nucleotides agree with TRBD1. The CDR3 is 15 amino acids. V dropped 2 bases and J dropped 5; count of bases not matched to a gene: 3. Per germline, CDR1 SGHRS and CDR2 YFSETQ. The CDR3 loop is CASSFLGQGNEKLFF. CDR3 bases: TGCGCCAGCAGCTTTTTGGGACAGGGGAATGAAAAACTGTTTTTT.

This CDR3 is CSVSGFGETQYF. Written as DNA, the CDR3 is TGCAGCGTCTCAGGGTTTGGAGAGACCCAGTACTTC. The chain joins TRBV29-1 to TRBJ2-5; possible D gene TRBD1, 5 bases. The V and J ends lost 6 bases and 4 bases respectively, with 12 bases between them. This CDR3 is 12 amino acids long. Germline lookup yields CDR1 SQVTM and CDR2 ANQGSEA.

The chain recombines TRBV7-6 with TRBJ2-6, with D possibly TRBD1 on 6 matching bases. Germline V gene lookup returns CDR1 SGHVS and CDR2 FNYEAQ. There are 17 residues in the CDR3. Trimming pared 1 base from V and 0 bases from J, leaving 10 bases between. The CDR3: CASSLGGRNSGANVLTF. The DNA of the CDR3 is TGTGCCAGCAGCTTAGGGGGGCGGAACTCTGGGGCCAACGTCCTGACTTTC.

The chain couples TRBV7-2 to TRBJ1-5; 8 bases are shared with TRBD1. The V segment lost 2 bases and the J segment 7 bases; nucleotides outside the gene matches: 7. Germline V gives CDR1 SGHTA, CDR2 FQGNSA. This CDR3 spans 15 amino acids. DNA of the CDR3: TGTGCCAGCAGCTTATCCCAGGGGGCGGAACAGCCCCAGCATTTT. Its protein product is CASSLSQGAEQPQHF.

The chain uses TRBV5-5 and TRBJ1-5; possibly TRBD1 for D (5 bases). Germline-derived CDR1 and CDR2 are SGHKS and YYEKEE (reference sequence). The CDR3 contains 15 residues. V was clipped by 3 bases and J by 1 base, with 11 bases between them. The CDR3 loop reads CASSWAGGSNQPQHF. The CDR3 region has the DNA TGTGCCAGCAGCTGGGCGGGGGGGAGCAATCAGCCCCAGCATTTT.

The rearrangement uses TRBV28 and TRBJ1-5, with no clear D. The CDR3 contains 13 residues. Trimming took off 6 bases at V and 7 bases at J, with 13 bases between the two ends. Germline lookup yields CDR1 MDHEN and CDR2 SYDVKM. The CDR3 sequence: CASSPYLGQPQHF. For the CDR3, the DNA is TGTGCCAGCAGCCCTTACTTGGGCCAGCCCCAGCATTTT.